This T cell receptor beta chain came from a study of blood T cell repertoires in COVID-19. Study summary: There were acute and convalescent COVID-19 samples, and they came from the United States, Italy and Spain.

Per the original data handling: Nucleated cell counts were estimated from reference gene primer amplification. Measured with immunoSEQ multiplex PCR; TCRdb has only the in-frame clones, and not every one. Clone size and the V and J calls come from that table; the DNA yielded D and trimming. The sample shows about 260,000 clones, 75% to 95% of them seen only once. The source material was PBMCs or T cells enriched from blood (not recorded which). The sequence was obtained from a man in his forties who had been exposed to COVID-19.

The CDR3 DNA sequence: TGTGCCAGCAGCCGAGGTCGGGCGGGAGGGCCCGGGACCGGGGAGCTGTTTTTT. This encodes CASSRGRAGGPGTGELFF. This chain uses TRBV7-8 with TRBJ2-2; 9 nucleotides agree with TRBD2. The V and J ends lost 5 bases and 5 bases, in that order; junction bases with no gene match: 15. The CDR3 runs to 18 residues. Germline CDR1 and CDR2: SGHVS and FQNEAQ.